This paragraph covers one TCR beta chain sequence. In the original processing: It was from reference gene primer amplification that nucleated cell counts were estimated. Clones were read by immunoSEQ multiplex PCR, and TCRdb kept only the in-frame ones, dropping some. That table supplies the V and J calls and clone size; D and trimming were determined from the DNA. The data contain fewer than 85,000 clones, more than 70% of them seen just once; the ten biggest clones take up roughly 2.4%. This CDR3 region has 15 residues. In germline, CDR1 is SGHRS, CDR2 YFSETQ. V lost 7 bases to trimming and J lost 0 bases; unmatched junction nucleotides: 10. The sample originates from a study of blood T cell repertoires in COVID-19. Enrolment of Seattle patients took place during active infection, and they were followed longitudinally.

The clonotype originates from a man aged 70 or older with COVID-19, enrolled during active disease. The specimen was peripheral blood. The V gene is TRBV5-1, the J gene TRBJ2-7; TRBD2 matches 7 bases. CDR3 sequence reads: CASSPRGGSSYEQYF. In nucleotides, the CDR3 is TGCGCCAGCTCCCCCCGTGGCGGGAGCTCCTACGAGCAGTACTTC.